Listed here are 10 T cell receptor beta chains from one sample, sequenced in a study of Ad26.COV2.S vaccination and SARS-CoV-2 variants. Some clones are missing from TCRdb's copy, which holds only in-frame ones; the method was immunoSEQ multiplex PCR. The data contain about 680,000 clones, 89% of them singletons. Specified treatment: 19 received Ad26.COV2.S at low or high dose, single or two shots; about 5 received placebo; per-sample allocation not given. Each sample was drawn 63 days after the first injection (of vaccine or placebo). Sequences were derived from peripheral blood, sampled in a trial of Ad26.COV2.S vaccine versus placebo. The receptors derive from a person aged 18-65 years who received the Ad26.COV2.S COVID-19 vaccine or a placebo.

The chain has TRBV9 and TRBJ2-7, with TRBD2 as a possible D gene (7 bases). The V gene's germline CDR1 is SGDLS and CDR2 YYNGEE. The CDR3 covers 14 residues. Trimming removed 4 bases at V and 6 bases at J, with 17 bases between. The CDR3 is CASSRPGEGGEQYF. In DNA, the CDR3 is TGTGCCAGCAGCCGACCCGGGGAGGGGGGCGAGCAGTACTTC.

The chain uses TRBV5-4 and TRBJ2-7; possible D gene TRBD2, 7 bases. The V and J ends lost 0 bases and 2 bases respectively, with 15 bases between them. CDR3 length: 16 residues. The germline V gene encodes CDR1 SGHNT and CDR2 YYREEE (reference sequence). CDR3 loop: CASSLGVGGRTYEQYF. In DNA, the CDR3 is TGTGCCAGCAGCTTGGGCGTGGGGGGGCGCACCTACGAGCAGTACTTC.

The V call is TRBV9, the J call TRBJ1-5, with unresolved D. The CDR3 has 17 amino acids. The ends were cut back, 0 bases at V and 1 base at J, with 14 bases in the middle. In germline, CDR1 is SGDLS, CDR2 YYNGEE. CDR3 sequence: CASSVVRPLDSNQPQHF. CDR3 in DNA: TGTGCCAGCAGCGTAGTTCGACCCCTGGACAGCAATCAGCCCCAGCATTTT.

With respect to this clone: Additional DNA sequences in this sample encode the identical CDR3. The chain joins TRBV5-1 to TRBJ2-7; 9 bases match TRBD1. The CDR3 spans 14 residues. Germline lookup yields CDR1 SGHRS and CDR2 YFSETQ. V shed 5 bases and J 0 bases; nucleotides not matched to a gene: 3. The CDR3 region is CASRRTGDSYEQYF. The CDR3 nucleotides read TGCGCCAGCAGAAGGACAGGGGACTCCTACGAGCAGTACTTC.

The chain recombines TRBV19 with TRBJ1-5; D is uncertain. The CDR3 is 15 residues long. Germline V gene lookup returns CDR1 LNHDA and CDR2 SQIVND (reference sequence). Trimming stripped 3 bases from V and 5 bases from J, with 14 bases between. This CDR3 reads CASSMGQNPYQPQHF. CDR3 in DNA: TGTGCCAGTAGTATGGGCCAGAATCCTTATCAGCCCCAGCATTTT.

This clone was recorded once. This rearrangement joins TRBV10-3 to TRBJ2-5; the D call may be TRBD1 or TRBD2 (7 bases each). Germline V gene lookup returns CDR1 ENHRY and CDR2 SYGVKD. V lost 4 bases to trimming and J lost 4 bases, with 16 bases between them. The CDR3 loop spans 15 amino acids. CDR3 coding DNA: TGTGCCATCAGTGCAGGGGGGGAGCGGGGAGAGACCCAGTACTTC. It specifies CAISAGGERGETQYF.

This chain joins TRBV7-2 and TRBJ1-5; D call uncertain. Germline CDR1 is SGHTA and CDR2 is FQGNSA. The V gene lost 1 base and the J gene lost 6 bases, with 7 bases spanning the gap. The CDR3 is 13 residues long. DNA of the CDR3: TGTGCCAGCAGCTTAGACAGCCGTCAGCCCCAGCATTTT. Its protein product is CASSLDSRQPQHF.

The chain has TRBV9 and TRBJ1-1; possibly TRBD1 for D (6 bases). V lost 0 bases to trimming and J lost 5 bases, with 14 bases between them. Looked up from germline, CDR1 is SGDLS and CDR2 is YYNGEE. The CDR3 length is 15 residues. The DNA of the CDR3 is TGTGCCAGCAGCGTAGAGTTTGGGGGGGCAACTGAAGCTTTCTTT. Its translation: CASSVEFGGATEAFF.

Here the CDR3 reads CATGTAGGETQYF. The CDR3 DNA reads as TGTGCCACGGGGACTGCCGGAGGAGAGACCCAGTACTTC. The chain couples TRBV18 to TRBJ2-5, with D perhaps TRBD2 (6 bases). CDR3 length: 13 amino acids. The V gene's germline CDR1 is KGHSH and CDR2 LQKENI. With 10 bases removed from V and 4 bases from J, the gap between germline ends came to 16 bases.

The rearrangement links TRBV5-6 to TRBJ1-1, with a tentative D call TRBD1 (6 bases). Trimming removed 4 bases at V and 1 base at J, with 11 bases between. The CDR3 length is 14 residues. Per germline, CDR1 SGHDT and CDR2 YYEEEE. This CDR3 is CASSPDRRNTEAFF. CDR3 coding DNA: TGTGCCAGCAGCCCCGACAGGCGGAACACTGAAGCTTTCTTT.